Included here is one T cell receptor (beta chain) sequence, with context. V lost 4 bases to trimming and J lost 1 base, with 8 bases between them. Per germline, CDR1 KGHSH and CDR2 LQKENI. The CDR3 covers 14 residues. It was RNA transcripts that yielded the amplified TCR beta CDR3 regions. First-round RT-PCR with HTBI primers amplified the TCR CDR3 region. TCRdb recomputed calls from the multiplex PCR reads with MiXCR, one row per CDR3 protein. Of 300,000 or so distinct CDR3 sequences in the sample, 15% to 20% are singletons; the top ten hold about half. The sample comes from a study of T cells in Graves' hyperthyroidism and ophthalmopathy.

This receptor was taken from a woman aged 50 to 65 with Graves' hyperthyroidism. The J gene is TRBJ2-4, the V gene TRBV18; a possible D gene is TRBD2 (5 bases). Sequencing was done on a sample of blood. The CDR3: CASSQTGAKNIQYF. In nucleotides, the CDR3 is TGTGCCAGCTCACAAACGGGGGCCAAAAACATTCAGTACTTC.